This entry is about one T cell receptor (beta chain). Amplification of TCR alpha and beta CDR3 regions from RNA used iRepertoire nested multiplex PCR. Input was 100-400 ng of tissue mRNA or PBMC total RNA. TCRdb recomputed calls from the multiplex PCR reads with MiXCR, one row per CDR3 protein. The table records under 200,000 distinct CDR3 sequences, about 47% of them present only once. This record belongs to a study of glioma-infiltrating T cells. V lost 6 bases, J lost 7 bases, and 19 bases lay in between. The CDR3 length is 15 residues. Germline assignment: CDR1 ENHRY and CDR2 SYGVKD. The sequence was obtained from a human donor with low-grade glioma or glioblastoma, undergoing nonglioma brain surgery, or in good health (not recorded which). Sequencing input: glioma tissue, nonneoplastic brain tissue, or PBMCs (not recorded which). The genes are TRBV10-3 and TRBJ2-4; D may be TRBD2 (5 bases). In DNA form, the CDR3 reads TGTGCCATCAGCCAAGCCACCGGGAATAGGAACATTCAGTACTTC. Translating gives CAISQATGNRNIQYF.